The rows below give T cell receptor beta chains drawn from one sample of a study of blood T cell repertoires in COVID-19. TCRdb keeps only in-frame clones here, not all; method: immunoSEQ multiplex PCR. This sample has tens of thousands of clones, with 86% found just once. The sequenced material came from peripheral blood. The receptors were sampled from a man aged 70-80 years with active or convalescent COVID-19. CDR3s include the opening cysteine and the closing phenylalanine or tryptophan. D genes are given only for firm matches. Clone size is stated in some rows and not others, as once, few, many or a class when expanded.

cdr3_aa,cdr3_nt,clone_size,v_call,d_call,j_call
CAISGLAGGLGYNEQFF,TGTGCCATCAGTGGACTAGCGGGAGGATTGGGGTACAATGAGCAGTTCTTC,NA,TRBV10-3,TRBD2,TRBJ2-1
CASSLYLGQNYEQYF,TGTGCCAGCAGTCTGTACCTGGGACAGAACTACGAGCAGTACTTC,NA,TRBV28,TRBD1,TRBJ2-7
CASSVEDFGELFF,TGTGCCAGCAGCGTAGAGGACTTCGGGGAGCTGTTTTTT,NA,TRBV9,NA,TRBJ2-2
CASSESAGLARYEQYF,TGCGCCAGCAGTGAGTCAGCGGGACTAGCAAGGTACGAGCAGTACTTC,NA,TRBV10-2,TRBD2,TRBJ2-7
CASSEYRAAYEQYF,TGTGCCAGCAGTGAATACAGGGCGGCATACGAGCAGTACTTC,NA,TRBV6-1,NA,TRBJ2-7
CASSLIQGSDEQFF,TGTGCCAGCAGCCTTATACAGGGGTCGGATGAGCAGTTCTTC,NA,TRBV5-4,TRBD1,TRBJ2-1
CASSPLRTGISDTQYF,TGTGCCAGCTCACCACTCAGGACAGGGATTTCAGATACGCAGTATTTT,NA,TRBV18,TRBD1,TRBJ2-3
CASSASGTPGLSEQFF,TGTGCCAGCAGTGCATCTGGTACTCCAGGTTTGAGTGAGCAGTTCTTC,NA,TRBV6-4,NA,TRBJ2-1
CASRLPGQGGNEQFF,TGTGCCAGCAGACTCCCGGGACAGGGTGGGAATGAGCAGTTCTTC,NA,TRBV7-9,TRBD1,TRBJ2-1
CASSLTAGSSYEQYF,TGTGCCAGCAGCTTAACGGCGGGGAGCTCCTACGAGCAGTACTTC,once,TRBV7-3,NA,TRBJ2-7
CASSLTGQGEKLFF,TGTGCCAGCAGTTTGACGGGACAGGGTGAAAAACTGTTTTTT,NA,TRBV28,TRBD1,TRBJ1-4
CASSVDGGQPQHF,TGTGCCAGCAGTGTGGACGGGGGTCAGCCCCAGCATTTT,NA,TRBV2,NA,TRBJ1-5
CASSLGASGRSGNEQFF,TGTGCCAGCAGCTTAGGGGCTAGCGGGAGATCGGGTAATGAGCAGTTCTTC,NA,TRBV7-6,TRBD2,TRBJ2-1
CASKQGTLEAFF,TGTGCCAGCAAGCAGGGGACCCTTGAAGCTTTCTTT,NA,TRBV28,NA,TRBJ1-1
CASSGTSGPSYNEQFF,TGTGCCAGTAGTGGGACTAGCGGACCCTCCTACAATGAGCAGTTCTTC,NA,TRBV19,TRBD2,TRBJ2-1
CASSPRGGTGELFF,TGTGCCAGCTCACCCCGGGGGGGCACCGGGGAGCTGTTTTTT,few,TRBV18,TRBD2,TRBJ2-2
CASSPRQGQSNTEAFF,TGTGCCAGCTCACCTCGTCAGGGACAGTCAAACACTGAAGCTTTCTTT,few,TRBV18,TRBD1,TRBJ1-1
CASSLRIPGLPQHF,TGTGCCAGCAGCTTAAGGATCCCGGGTCTACCCCAGCATTTT,few,TRBV7-3,NA,TRBJ1-5
CASSFGLYTQYF,TGTGCCAGCAGCTTTGGACTCTATACGCAGTATTTT,NA,TRBV5-4,NA,TRBJ2-3
CATQEGPLLEKLFF,TGTGCCACCCAGGAGGGTCCATTGTTGGAAAAACTGTTTTTT,NA,TRBV28,NA,TRBJ1-4
CASRIGGDGSYEQYF,TGCGCCAGCAGGATTGGGGGGGACGGCTCCTACGAGCAGTACTTC,NA,TRBV5-1,TRBD2,TRBJ2-7
CASSTSGTGANGYTF,TGTGCCAGTAGTACTTCCGGGACAGGCGCGAATGGCTACACCTTC,NA,TRBV19,TRBD1,TRBJ1-2
CASSPSRTAPFPLHF,TGTGCCAGCTCACCAAGCAGAACAGCCCCATTCCCCCTCCACTTT,NA,TRBV18,NA,TRBJ1-6
CSASRELVETQYF,TGCAGTGCTAGTCGGGAGCTGGTAGAGACCCAGTACTTC,NA,TRBV20-1,NA,TRBJ2-5
CAWRGAVYNEQFF,TGTGCCTGGAGGGGGGCCGTCTACAATGAGCAGTTCTTC,NA,TRBV30,NA,TRBJ2-1
CASSQEGTSGPGELFF,TGCGCCAGCAGCCAAGAAGGGACTAGCGGCCCCGGGGAGCTGTTTTTT,NA,TRBV4-1,TRBD2,TRBJ2-2
CASSDHRVATNEKLFF,TGTGCCAGCAGTGACCACAGGGTGGCAACTAATGAAAAACTGTTTTTT,NA,TRBV25-1,NA,TRBJ1-4
CASSSGTGGNTIYF,TGTGCCAGCAGTTCCGGGACAGGGGGAAACACCATATATTTT,NA,TRBV6-5,TRBD1,TRBJ1-3
CASSLLTRGAYNEQFF,TGTGCCAGCAGCTTGCTTACTCGCGGGGCGTACAATGAGCAGTTCTTC,few,TRBV5-5,NA,TRBJ2-1
CASSFRGGGEKLFF,TGTGCCAGCAGTTTCAGGGGTGGTGGTGAAAAACTGTTTTTT,NA,TRBV27,NA,TRBJ1-4
CATSDSPGMAYNEQFF,TGTGCCACCAGTGATTCCCCCGGGATGGCCTACAATGAGCAGTTCTTC,once,TRBV24-1,NA,TRBJ2-1
CSARTGFYEQYF,TGCAGCGCCCGGACAGGGTTCTACGAGCAGTACTTC,NA,TRBV29-1,TRBD1,TRBJ2-7
CASSPLRSGELFF,TGTGCCAGCAGCCCATTGAGGTCCGGGGAGCTGTTTTTT,NA,TRBV3-1/TRBV3-2,NA,TRBJ2-2
CATSARGQGRYGYTF,TGTGCCACCAGCGCCCGAGGACAGGGGCGTTATGGCTACACCTTC,NA,TRBV15,TRBD1,TRBJ1-2
CASTGSPYEQYF,TGTGCCAGCACCGGGTCCCCCTACGAGCAGTACTTC,once,TRBV7-2,NA,TRBJ2-7
CASSQDGVAGVYEQYF,TGTGCCAGCAGCCAAGATGGGGTAGCGGGAGTCTACGAGCAGTACTTC,few,TRBV4-2,TRBD2,TRBJ2-7
CASSQESGGHMGYTF,TGTGCCAGCAGCCAAGAATCCGGCGGGCACATGGGGTACACCTTC,NA,TRBV4-2,NA,TRBJ1-2
CSVATGASTDTQYF,TGCAGCGTTGCAACAGGGGCAAGCACAGATACGCAGTATTTT,few,TRBV29-1,TRBD1,TRBJ2-3
CASKVDRGEAFF,TGTGCCAGCAAAGTAGACAGGGGTGAAGCTTTCTTT,NA,TRBV28,TRBD1,TRBJ1-1
CASSLGVAGGTEQFF,TGTGCCAGCAGTTTAGGGGTAGCGGGAGGCACTGAGCAGTTCTTC,NA,TRBV28,TRBD2,TRBJ2-1
CASTPGQGNTDTQYF,TGTGCCAGTACGCCGGGACAGGGGAATACAGATACGCAGTATTTT,once,TRBV19,TRBD1,TRBJ2-3
CASSLTRDTYNEQFF,TGTGCCAGCAGCCTTACAAGGGACACCTACAATGAGCAGTTCTTC,NA,TRBV7-3,NA,TRBJ2-1
CASSQGPDRGLYEQYF,TGCGCCAGCAGCCAAGGTCCGGACAGGGGGCTGTACGAGCAGTACTTC,few,TRBV4-1,TRBD1,TRBJ2-7
CAIRLAGNTDTQYF,TGTGCCATCAGGCTAGCGGGGAACACAGATACGCAGTATTTT,once,TRBV10-3,TRBD2,TRBJ2-3
CASSGTAVYEQYF,TGTGCCAGTTCGGGGACAGCGGTTTACGAGCAGTACTTC,NA,TRBV6-5,TRBD1,TRBJ2-7
CASRSSYEQYF,TGTGCCAGCAGGAGCTCCTACGAGCAGTACTTC,NA,TRBV2,NA,TRBJ2-7
CASSENGGQETQYF,TGCGCCAGCAGTGAAAACGGGGGACAAGAGACCCAGTACTTC,NA,TRBV10-1,NA,TRBJ2-5
CASVNPSGTGELFF,TGTGCCAGCGTTAACCCATCCGGCACCGGGGAGCTGTTTTTT,NA,TRBV28,NA,TRBJ2-2
CASSFSGNEQFF,TGTGCCAGCAGCTTCAGTGGCAATGAGCAGTTCTTC,NA,TRBV7-9,NA,TRBJ2-1
CASSQAKRWCRTGGAIGNEQYF,TGTGCCAGCAGCCAAGCCAAGAGGTGGTGTAGGACAGGGGGCGCGATAGGTAATGAGCAGTACTTC,NA,TRBV3-1/TRBV3-2,TRBD1,TRBJ2-7
CSVNRGMNTEAFF,TGCAGCGTTAACAGGGGCATGAACACTGAAGCTTTCTTT,NA,TRBV29-1,TRBD1,TRBJ1-1